This T cell receptor beta chain was found in a study of a mutant IDH1 vaccine in newly diagnosed glioma. The overall study: Vaccines were first given 4-6 weeks after radiotherapy alone, or with temozolomide cycles.

CDR3 length: 20 amino acids. A word on this clone: Antigen: not known.

TCRdb keeps only in-frame clones here, not all; method: immunoSEQ multiplex PCR. The sample holds around 65,000 clones; about four fifths are singletons and the top ten take 5.9%. The sample's time point: week 11, during vaccination. The content of each vaccine dose was 300 ug of mutant IDH1 20-mer peptide, and topical imiquimod accompanied it. This TCR was sampled from a man aged 50 to 59 with glioma. The chain joins TRBV21-1 to TRBJ2-1; TRBD2 is the table's D call and was not checked against the DNA. TRBV21-1 is labeled a pseudogene. The material sequenced was PBMCs, taken from a glioma patient whose treatment included an IDH1 peptide vaccine. The DNA of the CDR3 is TGTGCCAGCGCCTTCGGGGGACTGTGGCGGAATCTCCGGGGCTACAATGAGCAGTTCTTC. Its protein is CASAFGGLWRNLRGYNEQFF.